This TCR beta chain was documented in a study of circulating CD8 cells and anti-PD-1 response in melanoma. From live CD3+CD8+TCRalphabeta+ cells, four PD-1 and/or TIGIT subsets were sorted. In its sample, this clonotype ranks as medium-sized. What it binds is unknown. Study conclusions and caveats: No tumor material was available, so peptide assays assessed reactivity.

The germline V gene encodes CDR1 LNHDA and CDR2 SQIVND (reference sequence). The V end was cut by 6 bases, the J end by 2 bases, with 20 bases between. The CDR3 spans 16 residues. TCR libraries were prepared from roughly 15 ng of total RNA with the QIAseq Immune Repertoire TCR panel. From the reads, TCRdb called clonotypes with MiXCR, one entry per CDR3 protein. The sample consists of over a thousand distinct CDR3 sequences, 9.5% to 13% of them appearing once. Specimen: CD8+ T cells from PBMCs, collected at baseline or after one month of anti-PD-1 therapy (not recorded which). The chain joins TRBV19 to TRBJ2-7, with D possibly called TRBD1 or TRBD2 (5 bases each). This receptor was obtained from a human donor with melanoma. The CDR3 here is CASSRIPGTDTYEQYF. The DNA of the CDR3 is TGTGCCAGTAGCAGAATCCCCGGGACCGATACCTACGAGCAGTACTTC.